This record looks at one T cell receptor (beta chain) sequence and its context. What it binds is not known. The sample is drawn from a study of cytotoxic CD8 clonotypes in ibrutinib-treated CLL. Study conclusions and caveats: Baseline clonality, higher than in age-matched healthy donors, tracked circulating CD8+ T-cell counts.

Trimming removed 4 bases from V and 2 bases from J, with 9 bases in between. The CDR3 sequence is 13 residues long. Germline CDR1 reads MGHRA; CDR2 reads YSYEKL. The planned depth of sequencing spanned 1 in 200,000 to 1 in 1 million T cells. Sequencing used immunoSEQ multiplex PCR; TCRdb keeps in-frame clones, though not all of them. The top ten hold less than 30% of the sample, which has some 47,000 clones, roughly three fifths seen once. J is TRBJ2-7 and V is TRBV4-1; D is tentatively TRBD1 or TRBD2 (5 bases each). This clonotype originated in a human donor with chronic lymphocytic leukemia. The sequencing used PBMCs, collected after 24 months of ibrutinib treatment. The CDR3 spells CASSRDQTYEQYF. The CDR3 nucleotides are TGCGCCAGCAGCCGGGACCAAACCTACGAGCAGTACTTC.